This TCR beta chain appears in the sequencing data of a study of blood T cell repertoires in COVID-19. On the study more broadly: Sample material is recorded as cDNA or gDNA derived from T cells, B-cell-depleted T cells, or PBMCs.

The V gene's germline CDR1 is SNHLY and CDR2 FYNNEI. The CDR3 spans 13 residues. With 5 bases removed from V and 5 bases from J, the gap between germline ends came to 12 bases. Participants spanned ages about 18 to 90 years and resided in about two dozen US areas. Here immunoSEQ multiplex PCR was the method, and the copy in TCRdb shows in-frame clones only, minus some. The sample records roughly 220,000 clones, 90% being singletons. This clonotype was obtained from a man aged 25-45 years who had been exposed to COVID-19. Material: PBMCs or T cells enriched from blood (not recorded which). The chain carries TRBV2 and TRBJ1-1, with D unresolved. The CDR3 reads CASSLLTGTEAFF. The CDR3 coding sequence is TGTGCCAGCAGTCTTCTAACGGGGACTGAAGCTTTCTTT.